These T cell receptor beta chains were read from a single sample in a study of cytomegalovirus exposure and HLA in healthy donors. Assay: immunoSEQ multiplex PCR; the TCRdb copy retains only in-frame clones and omits some. The sample carries over 100,000 clones, more than 75% recorded once. Sequences were obtained from PBMCs. The receptors come from a female donor in good health and CMV-seronegative. Each CDR3 is given with its conserved first and last residue. D genes are given only for firm matches. A clone size is listed for some rows: how often the clone was seen (once, few, many), or a class if it is expanded.

v_call	d_call	j_call	clone_size	cdr3_nt	cdr3_aa
TRBV30	TRBD2	TRBJ2-3	-	TGTGCCTGGAAAGCACTAGCGGGAGTCTCAGATACGCAGTATTTT	CAWKALAGVSDTQYF
TRBV27	-	TRBJ1-2	-	TGTGCCAGCAGTTCGGGACTTGCAGCTAACTATGGCTACACCTTC	CASSSGLAANYGYTF
TRBV7-3	TRBD2	TRBJ2-3	-	TGTGCCAGCAGCTTATACGCGGGAGGGACAGATACGCAGTATTTT	CASSLYAGGTDTQYF
TRBV5-6	TRBD1	TRBJ1-2	-	TGTGCCAGCAGCTTGGTGCAGGGGGACCTTTATGGCTACACCTTC	CASSLVQGDLYGYTF
TRBV28	-	TRBJ2-2	-	TGTGCCAGCAGTTTGTTCTCCCCTTACACCGGGGAGCTGTTTTTT	CASSLFSPYTGELFF
TRBV7-2	-	TRBJ1-1	once	TGTGCCAGCAGCTCTTTCACAGGGTTCGCTTTCTTT	CASSSFTGFAFF
TRBV28	TRBD2	TRBJ2-7	-	TGTGCCAGCCAACTAGCGGGAGGTCTCTCCTACGAGCAGTACTTC	CASQLAGGLSYEQYF
TRBV5-6	-	TRBJ2-7	-	TGTGCCAGCAGCCCCGGGACGGGGGTTTTGGGAGAGCAGTACTTC	CASSPGTGVLGEQYF
TRBV28	TRBD2	TRBJ2-3	-	TGTGCCAGCAGTCCAAACGGGAGGGCCGGAGGTACGCAGTATTTT	CASSPNGRAGGTQYF
TRBV29-1	-	TRBJ1-1	-	TGCAGCGTTGCCAGCGGCCATATGAACACTGAAGCTTTCTTT	CSVASGHMNTEAFF
TRBV10-3	TRBD2	TRBJ2-7	-	TGTGCCATCAGTGAGGCGGGAGGCTCCTACGAGCAGTACTTC	CAISEAGGSYEQYF
TRBV6-6	-	TRBJ2-2	-	TGTGCCAGCAGTATAATTTCACAGGCCCAAGGGGGGGAGCTGTTTTTT	CASSIISQAQGGELFF
TRBV21-1	-	TRBJ2-3	-	TGTGCCAGCAGCAGTAAGGTAGCGGCTAATGGCACAGATACGCAGTATTTT	CASSSKVAANGTDTQYF
TRBV19	-	TRBJ1-1	-	TGTGCCAGTAGTTCCGGCAGGGCGAACTATGGCACTGAAGCTTTCTTT	CASSSGRANYGTEAFF
TRBV2	-	TRBJ1-5	once	TGTGCCAGCAGTGGACAGCCTGATCAGCCCCAGCATTTT	CASSGQPDQPQHF
TRBV14	-	TRBJ2-7	-	TGTGCCAGCAGCCACCCTAAAGAACGATACACAGGCGAGCAGTACTTC	CASSHPKERYTGEQYF
TRBV7-9	-	TRBJ1-2	-	TGTGCCAGCAGCTTAGTTGACAGTCCAATTGTAGATGGCTACACCTTC	CASSLVDSPIVDGYTF
TRBV6-6	TRBD1	TRBJ1-2	few	TGTGCCAGCAGTTACAGGACCCCCTCAGGGGGTGGCTACACCTTC	CASSYRTPSGGGYTF
TRBV2	-	TRBJ1-5	-	TGTGCCAGCAGTGCCCAGGGAAGGGCCAATCAGCCCCAGCATTTT	CASSAQGRANQPQHF
TRBV20-1	-	TRBJ2-1	-	TGCAGTGGGGGACATTTCAATGAGCAGTTCTTC	CSGGHFNEQFF
TRBV27	-	TRBJ1-2	-	TGTGCCAGCAGTTTATCGAGGCAGAGCTATGGCTACACCTTC	CASSLSRQSYGYTF
TRBV15	TRBD1	TRBJ1-1	-	TGTGCCACCAGCAGACCGGACAGGGGGAGAGGTGAAGCTTTCTTT	CATSRPDRGRGEAFF
TRBV5-1	-	TRBJ1-2	-	TGCGCCAGCAGCTTGGGAGGGAACGATGGCTACACCTTC	CASSLGGNDGYTF
TRBV4-1	-	TRBJ2-2	few	TGCGCCAGCAGCCAAGGGCTTAACACCGGGGAGCTGTTTTTT	CASSQGLNTGELFF
TRBV6-5	TRBD1	TRBJ1-1	-	TGTGCCAGCAGACTTCAGGGGGTAACCACTGAAGCTTTCTTT	CASRLQGVTTEAFF
TRBV5-1	TRBD2	TRBJ2-1	-	TGCGCCAGCAGCTTGGGCTCTAGCGGGATCGATGAGCAGTTCTTC	CASSLGSSGIDEQFF
TRBV13	-	TRBJ1-3	once	TGTGCCAGCAGCTTAAGCGGGATCCTCTCTGGAAACACCATATATTTT	CASSLSGILSGNTIYF
TRBV5-1	TRBD1	TRBJ1-4	-	TGCGCCAGCAGCTTGGGTGACAGGGGGATTAGTGAAAAACTGTTTTTT	CASSLGDRGISEKLFF
TRBV11-2	TRBD1	TRBJ2-7	once	TGTGCCAGCAGCATCGACAGGGGTTCCTACGAGCAGTACTTC	CASSIDRGSYEQYF